Below, 30 T cell receptor beta chains from the same sample are listed, as sequenced in a study of T cell responses to AZD1222 COVID-19 vaccine. The data were produced by immunoSEQ multiplex PCR, yet TCRdb's version contains in-frame clones alone and is incomplete. Of around 140,000 clones in the sample, 90% to 95% were seen once. Sequenced here: peripheral blood, sampled on day 0 of AZD1222 vaccination. These receptors all stem from an adult in good health.

The CDR3 sequence: CASGLGQKNTEAFF. DNA of the CDR3: TGTGCCAGCGGACTGGGACAGAAGAACACTGAAGCTTTCTTT. The V and J genes are TRBV28 and TRBJ1-1; TRBD1 matches 7 bases. The CDR3 loop spans 14 amino acids. CDR1 is MDHEN, CDR2 SYDVKM, per germline. V shed 8 bases and J 1 base; nucleotides not matched to a gene: 7.

This clone was counted only a few times. The rearrangement uses TRBV7-3 and TRBJ2-1; TRBD2 matches 10 bases. Trimming cost V 0 bases and J 6 bases; bases outside gene matches: 14. Germline CDR1 SGHTA, CDR2 FQGTGA. The CDR3 has 19 amino acids. CDR3 in amino acids: CASSLTPLAGVVDVNEQFF. For the CDR3, the DNA is TGTGCCAGCAGCTTAACCCCCCTAGCGGGAGTCGTGGACGTCAATGAGCAGTTCTTC.

The genes are TRBV7-2 and TRBJ2-2; 7 bases align to TRBD2. Germline assignment: CDR1 SGHTA and CDR2 FQGNSA. The CDR3 is made up of 15 amino acids. Trimming cost V 6 bases and J 2 bases; bases outside gene matches: 6. The CDR3 DNA follows: TGTGCCAGCAGGCAGGGACTATCTAACACCGGGGAGCTGTTTTTT. It encodes CASRQGLSNTGELFF.

V gene TRBV7-2 combines with J gene TRBJ1-5; D might be TRBD1 (5 bases). The CDR3 runs 14 residues. Germline assignment: CDR1 SGHTA and CDR2 FQGNSA. V gave up 3 bases and J gave up 5 bases, with 11 bases separating them. The CDR3 bases are TGTGCCAGCAGCTTCCGGGACGGCTATCAGCCCCAGCATTTT. This sequence encodes CASSFRDGYQPQHF.

This sequence joins TRBV15 and TRBJ2-3; 12 bases line up with TRBD1. Germline assignment: CDR1 LNHNV and CDR2 YYDKDF (reference sequence). V shed 1 base and J 4 bases; nucleotides not matched to a gene: 3. This CDR3 has 16 amino acids. The CDR3 DNA reads TGTGCCACCAGCAGAGGGGACAGGGGGCGCGCAGATACGCAGTATTTT. Protein product: CATSRGDRGRADTQYF.

The rearrangement uses TRBV24-1 and TRBJ2-1; TRBD1 aligns across 8 bases. This CDR3 is 18 amino acids long. Germline V gene lookup returns CDR1 KGHDR and CDR2 SFDVKD. V lost 4 bases, J lost 0 bases, and 10 bases stayed unmatched. CDR3 sequence (DNA): TGTGCCACCAGTGACTGTGGACAGGGTTCTGACTCCTACAATGAGCAGTTCTTC. This encodes CATSDCGQGSDSYNEQFF.

The chain has TRBV5-4 and TRBJ1-4; maybe TRBD1 (5 bases). The CDR3 length is 17 residues. The V gene lost 0 bases and the J gene lost 8 bases, with 20 bases spanning the gap. From germline, CDR1 is SGHNT and CDR2 YYREEE (reference sequence). The CDR3 sequence is CASSLGPRGSLGEKLFF. The CDR3 nucleotides read TGTGCCAGCAGCTTGGGTCCGCGGGGCAGCCTTGGGGAAAAACTGTTTTTT.

The chain is built from TRBV9 and TRBJ2-5; 10 bases line up with TRBD1. V lost 4 bases to trimming and J lost 2 bases; unmatched junction nucleotides: 5. The germline V gene has CDR1 SGDLS and CDR2 YYNGEE. There are 15 residues in the CDR3. The CDR3 DNA reads TGTGCCAGCAGCCTAGACAGGGGGCGGCAAGAGACCCAGTACTTC. Translation: CASSLDRGRQETQYF.

V gene TRBV7-2 combines with J gene TRBJ2-7, with D possibly matching TRBD2 (5 bases). From germline, CDR1 is SGHTA and CDR2 FQGNSA. This CDR3 contains 13 residues. V was cut by 0 bases and J by 7 bases, with 10 bases left in between. The CDR3 reads CASSLAEAVEQYF. The CDR3 DNA reads as TGTGCCAGCAGCTTAGCGGAGGCGGTTGAGCAGTACTTC.

This chain links TRBV28 with TRBJ1-5; TRBD1 might be the D (5 bases). The length of the CDR3 is 14 residues. CDR1 is MDHEN, CDR2 SYDVKM, per germline. V lost 10 bases and J 3 bases, leaving 16 bases between the germline ends. CDR3 residues: CATVWDLINQPQHF. CDR3 DNA sequence: TGTGCCACGGTTTGGGACCTAATCAATCAGCCCCAGCATTTT. The whole variable domain, filled in from reference TRBV28 and TRBJ1-5, reads DVKVTQSSRYLVKRTGEKVFLECVQDMDHENMFWYRQDPGLGLRLIYFSYDVKMKEKGDIPEGYSVSREKKERFSLILESASTNQTSMYLCATVWDLINQPQHFGDGTRLSIL.

J is TRBJ1-3 and V is TRBV7-8, with unresolved D. Germline CDR1 reads SGHVS; CDR2 reads FQNEAQ. CDR3 length: 15 amino acids. The V end was cut by 5 bases, the J end by 0 bases, with 11 bases between. CDR3 protein: CASSPLGSSGNTIYF. As DNA, the CDR3 is TGTGCCAGCAGCCCCTTAGGTAGCTCTGGAAACACCATATATTTT.

For the CDR3, the DNA is TGTGCCAGCAGCCCCGCCCTGGACAGAGATAATTCACCCCTCCACTTT. This codes for CASSPALDRDNSPLHF. The chain is built from TRBV7-9 and TRBJ1-6; tentative D call: TRBD1 (6 bases). The germline CDR1 and CDR2 sequences are SEHNR and FQNEAQ (reference sequence). This CDR3 has 16 residues. Deletions cut 5 bases from V and 5 bases from J, with 16 bases between.

This chain uses TRBV27 with TRBJ2-1; no firm D call. V lost 0 bases and J lost 6, with 9 bases in between. Germline CDR1 and CDR2: MNHEY and SMNVEV (reference sequence). CDR3 length equals 14 residues. CDR3 nucleotide sequence: TGTGCCAGCAGTTTATCACAGATTCTCAATGAGCAGTTCTTC. It codes for CASSLSQILNEQFF.

This sequence joins TRBV19 and TRBJ1-3; possible D gene TRBD1, 6 bases. This CDR3 is built from 16 residues. The V end was cut by 6 bases, the J end by 4 bases, with 19 bases between. Germline values: CDR1 LNHDA, CDR2 SQIVND (reference sequence). The CDR3 DNA reads TGTGCCAGTAGCACCACCTTAGGGGGAGCCGGAAACACCATATATTTT. It codes for CASSTTLGGAGNTIYF.

The chain has TRBV28 and TRBJ1-1; the D is unclear. V lost 5 bases, J lost 1 base, and 17 bases lay in between. The CDR3 is 16 amino acids. The germline gives CDR1 MDHEN, CDR2 SYDVKM. CDR3 nucleotide sequence: TGTGCCAGCAGTCCTACCCCGGTAGGGCGGAACACTGAAGCTTTCTTT. It translates to CASSPTPVGRNTEAFF.

The sample holds one count of this clone. Additional DNA sequences in this sample encode the identical CDR3. This chain connects TRBV9 to TRBJ1-1; perhaps TRBD1 as D (5 bases). The CDR3 runs 15 residues. V lost 0 bases, J lost 1 base, and 10 bases lay in between. Germline values: CDR1 SGDLS, CDR2 YYNGEE. In DNA, the CDR3 is TGTGCCAGCAGCGTAGACCTGGGGGGGAACACTGAAGCTTTCTTT. Amino acids: CASSVDLGGNTEAFF. Supplemented by reference TRBV9 and TRBJ1-1, the full variable domain reads DSGVTQTPKHLITATGQRVTLRCSPRSGDLSVYWYQQSLDQGLQFLIQYYNGEERAKGNILERFSAQQFPDLHSELNLSSLELGDSALYFCASSVDLGGNTEAFFGQGTRLTVV.

V and J are TRBV3-1 (or the pseudogene TRBV3-2) and TRBJ1-3, with 10 nucleotides matching TRBD1. This CDR3 is built from 19 residues. Germline CDR1 is LGHDT and CDR2 is YNNKEL (reference sequence). The trim removed 4 bases at V and 1 base at J, leaving 13 bases unmatched. This CDR3 reads CASSRNRDRGLSSGNTIYF. CDR3 DNA: TGTGCCAGCAGCCGGAACCGAGACAGGGGGCTGAGTTCTGGAAACACCATATATTTT.

The rearrangement links TRBV6-1 to TRBJ1-1; D gene unclear. V was clipped by 5 bases and J by 5 bases, with 9 bases between them. Germline lookup yields CDR1 MNHNS and CDR2 SASEGT. The CDR3 covers 12 residues. CDR3 DNA: TGTGCCAGCAGTCTAACCGGTACTGAAGCTTTCTTT. Protein sequence: CASSLTGTEAFF.

The chain is built from TRBV4-1 and TRBJ2-3; no reliable D call. The germline V gene encodes CDR1 MGHRA and CDR2 YSYEKL. V was pared by 1 base and J by 5 bases, with 10 bases between. The CDR3 is 14 residues long. CDR3 sequence: CASSQGLTLDTQYF. In nucleotides, the CDR3 is TGCGCCAGCAGCCAAGGACTTACCCTAGATACGCAGTATTTT.

The rearrangement uses TRBV7-2 and TRBJ1-2; 7 bases line up with TRBD1. The CDR3 covers 14 residues. V lost 5 bases, J lost 8 bases, and 11 bases stayed unmatched. The V gene's germline CDR1 is SGHTA and CDR2 FQGNSA. The CDR3 is CASSINDRVGGYTF. The DNA for the CDR3 is TGTGCCAGCAGCATAAATGACAGGGTTGGCGGCTACACCTTC.

The chain has TRBV29-1 and TRBJ2-3; D is uncertain. CDR1 is SQVTM, CDR2 ANQGSEA, per germline. The CDR3 is 12 residues long. Trimming cost V 6 bases and J 7 bases, with 14 bases left between them. For the CDR3, the DNA is TGCAGCGTACTACCCGACTCGAATACGCAGTATTTT. Its protein is CSVLPDSNTQYF.

This chain links TRBV10-1 with TRBJ2-3; unclear D gene. This CDR3 contains 12 residues. Germline CDR1 WNHNN, CDR2 SYGVQD (reference sequence). Trimming stripped 4 bases from V and 4 bases from J, with 6 bases between. The CDR3 loop reads CASSGDADTQYF. Written as DNA, the CDR3 is TGCGCCAGCAGTGGAGATGCAGATACGCAGTATTTT.

The V and J genes are TRBV2 and TRBJ2-1; D is undetermined. Germline V gene data show CDR1 as SNHLY and CDR2 as FYNNEI. V lost 7 bases and J 6 bases, leaving 16 bases between the germline ends. This CDR3 contains 14 residues. The CDR3 spells CASKARLLSNEQFF. The CDR3 DNA reads TGTGCCAGCAAAGCGCGGCTACTCTCCAATGAGCAGTTCTTC.

This clone was seen only a few times. This rearrangement joins TRBV13 to TRBJ2-7, with 8 bases lining up with TRBD1. The germline CDR1 and CDR2 sequences are PRHDT and FYEKMQ (reference sequence). This CDR3 contains 15 residues. V lost 8 bases to trimming and J lost 7 bases; unmatched junction nucleotides: 16. The DNA for the CDR3 is TGTGCCAGCCGCCGACAGGGGCCGATTTTGTGGGAGCAGTACTTC. Translated: CASRRQGPILWEQYF.

Only one count was recorded for this clone. This chain uses TRBV11-2 with TRBJ1-4; 7 positions match TRBD1. Germline CDR1 SGHAT, CDR2 FQNNGV. The CDR3 totals 16 residues. The V segment lost 5 bases and the J segment 3 bases; nucleotides outside the gene matches: 9. The DNA of the CDR3 is TGTGCCAGCAGCCTACAGGGGATCAGGGCTAATGAAAAACTGTTTTTT. This codes for CASSLQGIRANEKLFF.

V is TRBV9 and J is TRBJ2-7; 9 bases align to TRBD1. The ends lost 3 bases at V and 2 bases at J; junction bases unmatched: 3. The V gene's germline CDR1 is SGDLS and CDR2 YYNGEE. The CDR3 totals 14 residues. As DNA, the CDR3 is TGTGCCAGCAGCGCCGGGACAGGGCCCTACGAGCAGTACTTC. Translating it yields CASSAGTGPYEQYF.

The chain combines TRBV6-5 with TRBJ1-1; D uncertain. CDR3 length: 14 amino acids. Trimming took off 7 bases at V and 5 bases at J, with 17 bases between the two ends. Germline V gives CDR1 MNHEY, CDR2 SVGAGI. CDR3 amino acids: CASKGLAAGTEAFF. CDR3 in DNA: TGTGCCAGCAAGGGCTTAGCGGCGGGGACTGAAGCTTTCTTT.

The rearrangement joins TRBV11-3 to TRBJ2-7; D may match TRBD1 or TRBD2 (6 bases each). CDR1 SGHNT and CDR2 YENEEA come from the germline V gene. CDR3 length equals 15 residues. The ends were cut back, 0 bases at V and 6 bases at J, with 15 bases in the middle. The CDR3 loop is CASSLDGRGTLEQYF. CDR3 DNA: TGTGCCAGCAGCTTAGATGGTAGGGGGACTCTCGAGCAGTACTTC.

This sequence joins TRBV19 and TRBJ2-2; weak D call: TRBD2 (6 bases). Germline V gene lookup returns CDR1 LNHDA and CDR2 SQIVND (reference sequence). V lost 1 base to trimming and J lost 7 bases, with 16 bases between them. This CDR3 region has 16 residues. The CDR3 DNA sequence: TGTGCCAGTAGTATAGGGGACGAGGGAGGTTACGGGGAGCTGTTTTTT. It translates to CASSIGDEGGYGELFF.

The J gene is TRBJ1-4, the V gene TRBV28; D is possibly TRBD1 (5 bases). The CDR3 is 14 amino acids. The V gene lost 6 bases and the J gene lost 7 bases, with 15 bases spanning the gap. Germline CDR1 MDHEN, CDR2 SYDVKM. The CDR3: CASSFRGPSEKLFF. DNA of the CDR3: TGTGCCAGCAGCTTTAGGGGACCCTCTGAAAAACTGTTTTTT.